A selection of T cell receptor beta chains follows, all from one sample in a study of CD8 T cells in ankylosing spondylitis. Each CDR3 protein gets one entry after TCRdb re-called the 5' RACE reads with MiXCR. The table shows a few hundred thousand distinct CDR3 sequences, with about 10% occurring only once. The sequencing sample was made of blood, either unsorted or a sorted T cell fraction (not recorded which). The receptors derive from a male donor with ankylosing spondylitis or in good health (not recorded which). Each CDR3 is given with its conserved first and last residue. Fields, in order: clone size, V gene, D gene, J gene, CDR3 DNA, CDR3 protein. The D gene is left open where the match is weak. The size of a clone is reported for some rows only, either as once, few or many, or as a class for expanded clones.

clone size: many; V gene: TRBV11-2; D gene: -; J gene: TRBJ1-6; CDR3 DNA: TGTGCCAGCAGCCTCAAAACAGTGACGAGCTCCTATAATTCACCCCTCCACTTT; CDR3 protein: CASSLKTVTSSYNSPLHF
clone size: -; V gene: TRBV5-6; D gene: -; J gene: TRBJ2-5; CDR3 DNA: TGTGCCAGCAGCTTACCAAAAAATTGGGAGACCCAGTACTTC; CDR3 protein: CASSLPKNWETQYF
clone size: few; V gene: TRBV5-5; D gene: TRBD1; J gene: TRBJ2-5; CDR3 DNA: TGTGCCAGCAGTTCCACAGGGGGCGCTGGGCTTATTCAAGAGACCCAGTACTTC; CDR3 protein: CASSSTGGAGLIQETQYF
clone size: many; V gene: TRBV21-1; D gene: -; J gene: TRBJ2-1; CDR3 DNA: TGTGCCAGCAGCCCCCAGCTGGTGGAGCAGTTCTTC; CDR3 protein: CASSPQLVEQFF
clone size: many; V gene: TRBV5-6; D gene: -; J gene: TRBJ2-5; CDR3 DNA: TGTGCCAGCCAGGAAACATTCCAAGAGACCCAGTACTTC; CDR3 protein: CASQETFQETQYF
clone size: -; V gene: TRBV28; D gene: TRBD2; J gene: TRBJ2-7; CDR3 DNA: TGTGCCAGCAGTATGGAGCGGGAGGGTTACTACGAGCAGTACTTC; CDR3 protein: CASSMEREGYYEQYF
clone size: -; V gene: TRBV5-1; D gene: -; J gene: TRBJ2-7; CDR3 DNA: TGCGCCAGCAGCGACGACAGAGCCTACGAGCAGTACTTC; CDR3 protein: CASSDDRAYEQYF
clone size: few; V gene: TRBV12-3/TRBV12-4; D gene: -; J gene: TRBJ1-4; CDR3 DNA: TGTGCCAGCATGGGCGACTTGGGACCGCCTAATGAAAAACTGTTTTTT; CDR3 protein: CASMGDLGPPNEKLFF
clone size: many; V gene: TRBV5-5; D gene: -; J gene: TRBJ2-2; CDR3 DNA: TGTGCCAGCAGCTTGGGCTGGCGAGTCAACACCGGGGAGCTGTTTTTT; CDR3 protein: CASSLGWRVNTGELFF
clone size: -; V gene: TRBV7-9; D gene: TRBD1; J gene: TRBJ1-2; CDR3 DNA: TGTGCCAGCAGCCATCCAGACAGGGTCAGTGGCTACACCTTC; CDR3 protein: CASSHPDRVSGYTF
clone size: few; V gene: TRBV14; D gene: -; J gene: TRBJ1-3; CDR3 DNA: TGTGCCAGCAGCCAAGATATCTGGGGGAACTCTGGAAACACCATATATTTT; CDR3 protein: CASSQDIWGNSGNTIYF
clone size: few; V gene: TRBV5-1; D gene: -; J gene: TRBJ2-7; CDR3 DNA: TGCGCCAGCAGCTTTTCCCCCATCAGGGAAACCCCCTACGAGCAGTACTTC; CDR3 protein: CASSFSPIRETPYEQYF
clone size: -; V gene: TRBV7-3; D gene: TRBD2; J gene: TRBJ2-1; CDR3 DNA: TGTGCCAGCAGCTTCGCAGCGGGGGGTTACAATGAGCAGTTCTTC; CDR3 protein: CASSFAAGGYNEQFF
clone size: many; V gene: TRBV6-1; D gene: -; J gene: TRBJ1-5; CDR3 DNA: TGTGCCAGCAGCTCGGCGATTGTAGGTGAGGGAGATCAGCCCCAGCATTTT; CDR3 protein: CASSSAIVGEGDQPQHF
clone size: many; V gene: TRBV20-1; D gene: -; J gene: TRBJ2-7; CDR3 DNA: TGCAGTGCGGAGGCTGGGGACGGACCCTACGAGCAGTACTTC; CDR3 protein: CSAEAGDGPYEQYF
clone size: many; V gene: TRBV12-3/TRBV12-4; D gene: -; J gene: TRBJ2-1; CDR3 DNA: TGTGCCAGCAGTTTCACGGGGCGACTCGGGGATGAGCAGTTCTTC; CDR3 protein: CASSFTGRLGDEQFF
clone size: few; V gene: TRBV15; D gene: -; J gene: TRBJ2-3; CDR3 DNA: TGTGCCACCAGCAGAGGACTGGCCCCAGATACGCAGTATTTT; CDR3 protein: CATSRGLAPDTQYF
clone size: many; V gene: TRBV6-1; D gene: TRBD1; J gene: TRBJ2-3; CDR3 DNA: TGTGCCAGCAGTCCGGGACAGGGGGCCGGTAGCACAGATACGCAGTATTTT; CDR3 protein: CASSPGQGAGSTDTQYF
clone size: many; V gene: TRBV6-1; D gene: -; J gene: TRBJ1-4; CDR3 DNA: TGTGCCAGCAGTCCAGGGGCGCGGGTATCCGAAAAACTGTTTTTT; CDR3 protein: CASSPGARVSEKLFF
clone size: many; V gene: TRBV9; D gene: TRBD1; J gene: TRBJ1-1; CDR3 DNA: TGTGCCAGCAGCAAAGGACAGGCAACGAACACTGAAGCTTTCTTT; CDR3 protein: CASSKGQATNTEAFF
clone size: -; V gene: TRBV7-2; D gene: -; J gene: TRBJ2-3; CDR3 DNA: TGTGCCAGCAGCTTACACGGGGATGGCACAGATACGCAGTATTTT; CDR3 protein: CASSLHGDGTDTQYF
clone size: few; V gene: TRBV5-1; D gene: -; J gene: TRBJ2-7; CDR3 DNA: TGCGCCAGCAGCGCTGGGTCCTCTGGGACCTACGAGCAGTACTTC; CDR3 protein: CASSAGSSGTYEQYF
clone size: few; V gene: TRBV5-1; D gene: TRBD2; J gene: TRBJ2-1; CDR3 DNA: TGCGCCAGCAGCTCGGGGACTAGCGGGAGTACCACTGAGCAGTTCTTC; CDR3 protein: CASSSGTSGSTTEQFF
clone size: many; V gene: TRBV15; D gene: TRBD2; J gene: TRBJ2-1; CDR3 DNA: TGTGCCACCAGCGTTGGGCGGGGGAACAGGAATGAGCAGTTCTTC; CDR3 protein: CATSVGRGNRNEQFF
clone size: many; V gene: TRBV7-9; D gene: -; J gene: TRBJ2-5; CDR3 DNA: TGTGCCAGCAGCTGGACCAGGGACCTTATTCGGGAGACCCAGTACTTC; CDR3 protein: CASSWTRDLIRETQYF
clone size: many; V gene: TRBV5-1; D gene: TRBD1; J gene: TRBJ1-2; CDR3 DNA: TGCGCCAGCAGCACCTCAGGGGGCGAAACTGGCTACACCTTC; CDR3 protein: CASSTSGGETGYTF
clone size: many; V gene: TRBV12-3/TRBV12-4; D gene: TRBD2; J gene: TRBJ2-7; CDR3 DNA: TGTGCCAGCAGGGTCGGACTAGCGGGAGAACATAACGAGCAGTACTTC; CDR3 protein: CASRVGLAGEHNEQYF
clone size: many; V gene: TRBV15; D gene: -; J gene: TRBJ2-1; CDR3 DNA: TGTGCCACCAGCAGAGTTATTTACAATGAGCAGTTCTTC; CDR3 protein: CATSRVIYNEQFF
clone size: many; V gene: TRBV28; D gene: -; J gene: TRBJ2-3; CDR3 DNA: TGTGCCAGCAGTTCGCTTGGTACGCAGTATTTT; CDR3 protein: CASSSLGTQYF
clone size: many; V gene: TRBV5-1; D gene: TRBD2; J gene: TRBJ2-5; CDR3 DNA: TGCGCCAGCAGCCAGACCTCCGGACTAGCGGGGCTGGAGACCCAGTACTTC; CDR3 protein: CASSQTSGLAGLETQYF
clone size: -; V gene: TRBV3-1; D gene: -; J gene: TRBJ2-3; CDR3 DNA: TGTGCCAGCAGCCAGGGGGTAGGGGACCTAACAGATATGCAGTATTTT; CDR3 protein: CASSQGVGDLTDMQYF
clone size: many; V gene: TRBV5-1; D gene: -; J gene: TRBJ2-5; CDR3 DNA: TGCGCCAGCAGCTTGGACCAGCAAGAGACCCAGTACTTC; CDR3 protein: CASSLDQQETQYF
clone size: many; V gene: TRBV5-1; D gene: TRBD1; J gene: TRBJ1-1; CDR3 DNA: TGCGCCAGCAGCTTGGCCTCGGGGGCACAGGGGGACACTGAAGCTTTCTTT; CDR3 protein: CASSLASGAQGDTEAFF
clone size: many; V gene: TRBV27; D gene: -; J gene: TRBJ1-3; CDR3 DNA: TGTGCCAGCAGACCAAGGGGTCAGAGCTCTGGAAACACCATATATTTT; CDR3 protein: CASRPRGQSSGNTIYF
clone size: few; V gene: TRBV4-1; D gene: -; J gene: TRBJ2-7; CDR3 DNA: TGCGCCAGCAGCCAAGAGGGCACTCTCCACGAGCAGTACTTC; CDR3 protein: CASSQEGTLHEQYF
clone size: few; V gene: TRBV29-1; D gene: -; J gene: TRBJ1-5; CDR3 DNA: TGCAGCATGAAGGATCAGCCCCAGCATTTT; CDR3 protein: CSMKDQPQHF
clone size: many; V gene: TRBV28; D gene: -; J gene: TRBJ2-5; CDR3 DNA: TGTGCCAGCAGTCTAGACACAATTTTAGAGACCCAGTACTTC; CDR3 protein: CASSLDTILETQYF
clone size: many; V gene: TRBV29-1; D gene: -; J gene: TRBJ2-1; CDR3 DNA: TGCAGCGTTAGGGGCCGGGATGAGCAGTTCTTC; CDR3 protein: CSVRGRDEQFF
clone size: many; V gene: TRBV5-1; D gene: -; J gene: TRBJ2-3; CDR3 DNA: TGCGCCAGCAGCTTTAATCTAGGGAGCACAGATACGCAGTATTTT; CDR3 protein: CASSFNLGSTDTQYF
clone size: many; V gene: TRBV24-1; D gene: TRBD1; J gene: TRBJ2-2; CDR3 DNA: TGTGCCACCAGTGATCCGGGACAGGACACCGGGGAGCTGTTTTTT; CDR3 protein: CATSDPGQDTGELFF
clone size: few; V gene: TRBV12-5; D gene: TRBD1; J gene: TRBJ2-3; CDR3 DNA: TGTGCTAGTGGTTTGCCGCCGGGACAGGAAGATACGCAGTATTTT; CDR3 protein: CASGLPPGQEDTQYF
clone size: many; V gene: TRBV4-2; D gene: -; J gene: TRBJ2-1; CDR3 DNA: TGTGCCAGCAGCCTATCCGGGACCACGTCCTACAATGAGCAGTTCTTC; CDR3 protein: CASSLSGTTSYNEQFF
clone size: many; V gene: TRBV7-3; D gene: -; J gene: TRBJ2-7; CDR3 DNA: TGTGCCAGCAGCCCCCAGGGTATCTACGAGCAGTACTTC; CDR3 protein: CASSPQGIYEQYF
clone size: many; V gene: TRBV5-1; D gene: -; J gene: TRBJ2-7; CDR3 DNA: TGCGCCAGCAGCTTGAGTACAGGGATGAGGGAGCAGTACTTC; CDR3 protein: CASSLSTGMREQYF
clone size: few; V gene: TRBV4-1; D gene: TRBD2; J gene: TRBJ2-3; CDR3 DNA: TGCGCCAGCAGCCACTCCGCCCTAGTGGGACTAGCTACAGATACGCAGTATTTT; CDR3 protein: CASSHSALVGLATDTQYF
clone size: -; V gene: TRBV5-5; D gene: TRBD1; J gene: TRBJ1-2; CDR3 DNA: TGTGCCAGCAGACCGGGACAGGGGAGCTATGGCTACACCTTC; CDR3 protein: CASRPGQGSYGYTF
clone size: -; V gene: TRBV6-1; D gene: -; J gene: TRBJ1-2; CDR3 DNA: TGTGCCAGCAGTGGCCATGGGCAAAGCTATGGCTACACCTTC; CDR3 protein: CASSGHGQSYGYTF
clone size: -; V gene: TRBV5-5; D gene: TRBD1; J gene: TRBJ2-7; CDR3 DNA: TGTGCCAGCAGCTTCGGGACAGGGGAAGAGCAGTACTTC; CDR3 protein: CASSFGTGEEQYF
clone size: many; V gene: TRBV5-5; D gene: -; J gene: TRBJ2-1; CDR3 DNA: TGTGCCAGCAGCTTGGTGGGTCGGCAGAAATACAATGAGCAGTTCTTC; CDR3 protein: CASSLVGRQKYNEQFF